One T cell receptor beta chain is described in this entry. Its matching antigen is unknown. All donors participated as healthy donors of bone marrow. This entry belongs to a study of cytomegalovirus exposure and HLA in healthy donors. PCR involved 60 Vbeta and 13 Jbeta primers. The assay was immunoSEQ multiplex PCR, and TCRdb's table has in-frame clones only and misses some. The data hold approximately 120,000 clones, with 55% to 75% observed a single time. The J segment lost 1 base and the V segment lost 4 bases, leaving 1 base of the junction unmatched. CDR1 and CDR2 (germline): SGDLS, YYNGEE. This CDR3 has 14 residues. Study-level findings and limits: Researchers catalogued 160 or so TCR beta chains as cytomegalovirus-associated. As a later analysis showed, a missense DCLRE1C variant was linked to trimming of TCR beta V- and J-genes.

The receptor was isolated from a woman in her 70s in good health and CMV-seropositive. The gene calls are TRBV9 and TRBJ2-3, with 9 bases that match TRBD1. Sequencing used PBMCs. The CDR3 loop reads CASSRTGGTDTQYF. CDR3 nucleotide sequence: TGTGCCAGCAGCCGGACAGGGGGCACAGATACGCAGTATTTT.